This T cell receptor beta chain was recorded in a study of shared clonotypes between healthy human individuals. V dropped 3 bases and J dropped 0 bases, with 12 bases sitting between them. The CDR3 has 15 amino acids. Germline loops: CDR1 MNHEY, CDR2 SMNVEV (reference sequence). Selected positively for CCR7 and CD45RO-negative, naive CD8 cells excluded terminally differentiated effector memory CD45RA+ cells. Comments on this clone: Other DNA variants within this sample encode the same CDR3.

The repertoire was sequenced with immunoSEQ multiplex PCR; TCRdb's copy has only in-frame clones and lacks some. The sample comprises 600,000 or so clones, roughly 98% of which are singletons, and 0.3% rests with the top ten. The chain has TRBV27 and TRBJ2-7, with D perhaps being TRBD1 or TRBD2 (5 bases each). This TCR was recovered from a man younger than 45 in good health. Sample: naive CD8+ T cells sorted from blood. The CDR3 reads CASSLSGTLSYEQYF. The CDR3, as DNA: TGTGCCAGCAGTTTGTCCGGGACCCTCTCCTACGAGCAGTACTTC.